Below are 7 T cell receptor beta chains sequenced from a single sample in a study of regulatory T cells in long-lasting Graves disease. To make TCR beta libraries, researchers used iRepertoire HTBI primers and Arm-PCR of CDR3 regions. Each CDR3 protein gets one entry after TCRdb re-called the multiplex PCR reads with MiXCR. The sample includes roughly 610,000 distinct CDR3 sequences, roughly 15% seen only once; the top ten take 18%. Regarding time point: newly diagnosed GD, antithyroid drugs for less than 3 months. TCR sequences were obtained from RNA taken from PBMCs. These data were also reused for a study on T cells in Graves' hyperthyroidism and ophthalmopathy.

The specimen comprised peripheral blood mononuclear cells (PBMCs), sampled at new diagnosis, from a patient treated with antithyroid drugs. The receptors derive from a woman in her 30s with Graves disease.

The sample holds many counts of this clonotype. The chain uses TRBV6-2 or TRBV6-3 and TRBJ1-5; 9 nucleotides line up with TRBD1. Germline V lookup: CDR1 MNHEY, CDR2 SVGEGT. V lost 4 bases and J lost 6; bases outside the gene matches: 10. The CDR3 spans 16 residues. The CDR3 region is CASSSQGALNTQPQHF. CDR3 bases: TGTGCCAGCAGTTCACAGGGGGCGCTTAACACTCAGCCCCAGCATTTT.

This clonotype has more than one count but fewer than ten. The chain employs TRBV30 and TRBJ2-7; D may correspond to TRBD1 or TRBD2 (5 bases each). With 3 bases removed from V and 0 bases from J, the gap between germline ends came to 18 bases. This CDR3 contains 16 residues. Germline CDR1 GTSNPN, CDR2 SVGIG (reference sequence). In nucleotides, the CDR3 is TGTGCCTGGAGGGGGCCCGGGACGGTAAGCTCCTACGAGCAGTACTTC. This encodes CAWRGPGTVSSYEQYF.

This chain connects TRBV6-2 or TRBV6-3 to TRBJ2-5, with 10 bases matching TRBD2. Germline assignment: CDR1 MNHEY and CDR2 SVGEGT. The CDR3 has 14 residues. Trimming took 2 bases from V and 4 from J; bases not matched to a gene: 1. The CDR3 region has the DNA TGTGCCAGCAGTTACAGCGGGAGGGGAGAGACCCAGTACTTC. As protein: CASSYSGRGETQYF.

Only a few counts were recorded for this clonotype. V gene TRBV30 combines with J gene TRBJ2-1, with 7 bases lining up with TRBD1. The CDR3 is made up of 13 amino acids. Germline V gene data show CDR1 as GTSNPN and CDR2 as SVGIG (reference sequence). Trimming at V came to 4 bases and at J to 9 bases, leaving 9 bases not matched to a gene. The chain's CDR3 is CAWTKQGPAEQFF. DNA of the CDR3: TGTGCCTGGACAAAACAGGGGCCCGCTGAGCAGTTCTTC.

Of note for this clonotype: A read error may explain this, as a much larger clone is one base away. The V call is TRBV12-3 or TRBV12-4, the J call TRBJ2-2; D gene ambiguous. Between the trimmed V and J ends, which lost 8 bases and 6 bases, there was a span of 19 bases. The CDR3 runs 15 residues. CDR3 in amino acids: CASLKDSAIAGELFF. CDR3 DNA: TGTGCCAGCCTAAAGGATAGTGCCATTGCCGGGGAGCTGTTTTTT.

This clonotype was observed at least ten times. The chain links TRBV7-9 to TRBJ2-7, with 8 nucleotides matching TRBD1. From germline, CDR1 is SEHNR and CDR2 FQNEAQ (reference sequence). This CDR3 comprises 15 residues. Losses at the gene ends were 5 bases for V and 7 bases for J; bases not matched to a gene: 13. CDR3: CASSLLGQGISEQYF. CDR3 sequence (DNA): TGTGCCAGCAGCCTCCTTGGACAGGGAATCTCGGAGCAGTACTTC. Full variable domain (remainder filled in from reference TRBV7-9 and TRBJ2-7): DTGVSQNPRHKITKRGQNVTFRCDPISEHNRLYWYRQTLGQGPEFLTYFQNEAQLEKSRLLSDRFSAERPKGSFSTLEIQRTEQGDSAMYLCASSLLGQGISEQYFGPGTRLTVT.

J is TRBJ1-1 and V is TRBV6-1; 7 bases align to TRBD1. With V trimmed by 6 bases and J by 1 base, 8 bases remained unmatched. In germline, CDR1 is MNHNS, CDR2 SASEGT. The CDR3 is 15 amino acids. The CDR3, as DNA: TGTGCCAGCAGACCTAGCAGGGGGGCGAACACTGAAGCTTTCTTT. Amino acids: CASRPSRGANTEAFF.